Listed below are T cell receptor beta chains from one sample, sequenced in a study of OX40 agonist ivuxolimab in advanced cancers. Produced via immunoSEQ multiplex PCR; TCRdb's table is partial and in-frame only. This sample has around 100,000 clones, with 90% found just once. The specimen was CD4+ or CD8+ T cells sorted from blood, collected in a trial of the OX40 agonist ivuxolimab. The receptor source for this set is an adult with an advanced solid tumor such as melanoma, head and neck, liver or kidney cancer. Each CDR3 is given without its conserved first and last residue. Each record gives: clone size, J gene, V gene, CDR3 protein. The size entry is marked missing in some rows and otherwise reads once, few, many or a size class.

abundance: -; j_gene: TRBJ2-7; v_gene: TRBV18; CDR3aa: ASSPSSTGSYEQY
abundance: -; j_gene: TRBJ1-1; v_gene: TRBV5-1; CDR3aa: ASSVSQGWTEAF
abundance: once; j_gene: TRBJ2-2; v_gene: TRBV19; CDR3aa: ASSVQVPGELF
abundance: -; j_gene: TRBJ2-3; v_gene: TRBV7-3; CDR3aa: ASSTIGGRADTQY
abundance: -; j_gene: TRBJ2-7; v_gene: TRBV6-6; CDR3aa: ASGLSGQVTYEQY
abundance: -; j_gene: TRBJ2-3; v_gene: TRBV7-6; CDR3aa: ASSLKWGGRADTQY
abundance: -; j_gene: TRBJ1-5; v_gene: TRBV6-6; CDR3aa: ASSYQRPYSNQPQH
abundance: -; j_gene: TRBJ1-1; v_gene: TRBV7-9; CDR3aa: ASSLTLTNTEAF
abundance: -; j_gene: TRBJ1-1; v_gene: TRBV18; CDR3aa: ASSPGTGVNTEAF
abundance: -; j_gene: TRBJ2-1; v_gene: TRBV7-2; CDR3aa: ASSIRLPSSYNEQF
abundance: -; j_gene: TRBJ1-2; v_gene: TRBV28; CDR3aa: AASRGDYGYT
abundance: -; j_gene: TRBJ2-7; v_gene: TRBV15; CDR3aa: ATSRRTGPHEQY
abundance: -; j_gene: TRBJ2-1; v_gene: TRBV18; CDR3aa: ASSLLQGNEQF
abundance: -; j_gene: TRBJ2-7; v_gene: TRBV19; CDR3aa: ASSIAGGPYEQY
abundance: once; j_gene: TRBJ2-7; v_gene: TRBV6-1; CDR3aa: ASSEVQARGLEQY
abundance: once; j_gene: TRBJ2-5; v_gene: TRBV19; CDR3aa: ASSIRVRAYATQY
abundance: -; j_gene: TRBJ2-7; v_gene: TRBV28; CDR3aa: ASAGGPSYEQY
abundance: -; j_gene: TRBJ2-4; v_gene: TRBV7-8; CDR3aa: ASSLTGTGGAKNIQY
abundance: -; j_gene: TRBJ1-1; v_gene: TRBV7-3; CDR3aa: ASSPHLNTEAF
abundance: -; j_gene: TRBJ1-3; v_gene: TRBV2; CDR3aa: ASSTRQGAGNTIY